Many counts were recorded for the clone carrying this TCR beta chain. What it binds is not known. These data are taken from a study of regulatory T cells in long-lasting Graves disease. Study-wide results and caveats: The number of shared public clonotypes was higher in persistent patients (around 2,700) than new patients (just over 950). Favored usage of TRBV28, TRBJ1-2 and TRBJ2-5 was recorded in persistent disease.

The TCR beta library used iRepertoire HTBI primers with Arm-PCR amplification of CDR3. Per the authors' pipeline: The samples yielded approximately 62 TRBV and about 15 TRBJ segments. TCRdb used MiXCR to reprocess the multiplex PCR reads, holding one entry per CDR3 protein. The V and J calls reflect TCRdb's pipeline rather than the authors' work. The sample has around 300,000 distinct CDR3 sequences; roughly a fifth are singletons. Time point meaning: persistent/refractory GD, antithyroid drugs over 5 years with positive TRAb. The authors made the TCR library using RNA they extracted from PBMCs. The CDR3 is 12 amino acids. Germline values: CDR1 MDHEN, CDR2 SYDVKM. The germline V and J ends were trimmed by 6 bases and 3 bases, with 6 bases remaining between them.

The material sequenced was peripheral blood mononuclear cells (PBMCs), taken when the disease was refractory, from a patient treated with antithyroid drugs. The receptor comes from a female donor with Graves disease. J is TRBJ1-5 and V is TRBV28; D remains ambiguous. CDR3 DNA sequence: TGTGCCAGCAGGGTGAACAATCAGCCCCAGCATTTT. Its translation: CASRVNNQPQHF.